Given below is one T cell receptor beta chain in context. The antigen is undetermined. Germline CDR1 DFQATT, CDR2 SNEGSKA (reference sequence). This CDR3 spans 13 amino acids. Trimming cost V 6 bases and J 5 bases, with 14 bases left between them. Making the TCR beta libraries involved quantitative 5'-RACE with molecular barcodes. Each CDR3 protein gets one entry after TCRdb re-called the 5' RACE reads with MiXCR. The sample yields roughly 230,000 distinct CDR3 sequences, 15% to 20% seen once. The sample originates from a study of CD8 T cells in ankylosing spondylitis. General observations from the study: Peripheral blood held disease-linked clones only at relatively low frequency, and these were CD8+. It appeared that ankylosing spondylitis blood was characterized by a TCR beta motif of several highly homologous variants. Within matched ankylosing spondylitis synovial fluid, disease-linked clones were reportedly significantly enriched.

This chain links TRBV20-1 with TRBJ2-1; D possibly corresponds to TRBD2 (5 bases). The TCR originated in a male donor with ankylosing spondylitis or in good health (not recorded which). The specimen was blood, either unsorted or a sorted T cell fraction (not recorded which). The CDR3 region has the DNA TGCAGTGCCGAACTAGATATGAACAATGAGCAGTTCTTC. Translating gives CSAELDMNNEQFF.